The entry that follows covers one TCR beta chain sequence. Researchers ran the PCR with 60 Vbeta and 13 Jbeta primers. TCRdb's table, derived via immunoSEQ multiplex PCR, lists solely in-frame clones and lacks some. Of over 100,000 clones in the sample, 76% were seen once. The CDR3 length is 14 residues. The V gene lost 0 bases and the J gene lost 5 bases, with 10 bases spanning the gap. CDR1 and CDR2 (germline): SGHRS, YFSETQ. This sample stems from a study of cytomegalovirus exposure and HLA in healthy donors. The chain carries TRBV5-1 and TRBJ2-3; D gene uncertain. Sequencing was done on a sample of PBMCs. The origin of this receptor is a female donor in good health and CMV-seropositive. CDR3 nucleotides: TGCGCCAGCAGCTTGGCAGGCAGGCGAGATACGCAGTATTTT. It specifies CASSLAGRRDTQYF.